This TCR beta chain emerged from a study of T-cell reconstitution after alpha-beta-depleted transplantation in children. Study-wide findings and caveats: Reports say that about two months after transplant, the alpha-beta T cells came out of several hundred graft clones that had expanded. Newly produced T cells mostly provided counts and TCRbeta diversity after one year, as hyperexpanded clones declined. Diversity of TCRbeta at day 60 was high in some patients, arising from surviving recipient T cells and thymic progenitors.

Of note for this clonotype: Antigen unknown.

TCRbeta library construction was performed incorporating unique molecular identifiers. TCRdb independently ran MiXCR on the PCR reads; one entry per CDR3 protein. The sample gives 330,000 or so distinct CDR3 sequences, about 9.4% of which show up once; just under 7.5% is in the top ten. The germline V gene encodes CDR1 MDHEN and CDR2 SYDVKM. The CDR3 is 14 residues long. Trimming cost V 10 bases and J 1 base, with 15 bases left between them. The chain recombines TRBV28 with TRBJ2-3; D may be TRBD1 (6 bases). This TCR was recovered from a boy under two years old with acute myeloid leukemia, due to receive a stem cell transplant. The sample in question was PBMCs, obtained before TCRalphabeta/CD19-depleted stem cell transplant. The CDR3 protein is CATSRGLRTDTQYF. The CDR3 DNA sequence: TGTGCCACCTCCAGGGGATTGCGCACAGATACGCAGTATTTT.